The next 25 T cell receptor beta chains were all read from a single sample in a study of T-cell reconstitution after alpha-beta-depleted transplantation in children. TCRbeta library preparation incorporated unique molecular identifiers. MiXCR, applied by TCRdb to the PCR reads, yields one record per CDR3 protein. The sample has about 500,000 distinct CDR3 sequences; roughly 33% are singletons. Here the sequenced sample was PBMCs from the stem cell graft donor, taken from the stem cell graft. These receptors originate from a human donor who donated a stem cell graft to a child with aplastic anemia.

This rearrangement joins TRBV20-1 to TRBJ1-4; D is unclear. Germline assignment: CDR1 DFQATT and CDR2 SNEGSKA (reference sequence). The CDR3 runs to 13 residues. The V gene lost 0 bases and the J gene lost 10 bases, with 12 bases spanning the gap. Here the CDR3 DNA reads TGCAGTGCTAGAGAAACGATCCGGGGAAAACTGTTTTTT. This sequence encodes CSARETIRGKLFF.

The rearrangement links TRBV4-2 to TRBJ2-1; TRBD2 agrees at 14 bases. The germline gives CDR1 LGHNA, CDR2 YNFKEQ. The CDR3 has 18 amino acids. The junction had 10 bases not matched to a gene; V was cut back by 4 bases and J by 5 bases. Here the CDR3 reads CASSPSGTSGGRDNEQFF. DNA for the CDR3: TGTGCCAGCAGCCCATCCGGGACTAGCGGGGGTAGAGACAATGAGCAGTTCTTC.

The chain joins TRBV7-9 to TRBJ2-3; D perhaps matches TRBD1 (5 bases). Looked up from germline, CDR1 is SEHNR and CDR2 is FQNEAQ (reference sequence). The CDR3 is made up of 13 amino acids. V was trimmed by 5 bases and J by 6 bases, leaving 12 bases between them. The CDR3 bases are TGTGCCAGCAGCGCCAATCAGGGCGATACGCAGTATTTT. This translates into CASSANQGDTQYF.

V and J are TRBV25-1 and TRBJ1-2, with unresolved D. The V gene's germline CDR1 is MGHDK and CDR2 SYGVNS. The CDR3 spans 16 residues. The V gene lost 2 bases and the J gene lost 4 bases, with 17 bases spanning the gap. CDR3 amino acids: CASSEMGDNLFYGYTF. CDR3 coding DNA: TGTGCCAGCAGTGAAATGGGAGACAACTTATTCTATGGCTACACCTTC.

The chain joins TRBV7-2 to TRBJ2-7; TRBD1 might be the D (5 bases). Trimming removed 5 bases at V and 3 bases at J, with 11 bases between. Germline V gives CDR1 SGHTA, CDR2 FQGNSA. This CDR3 comprises 13 residues. The CDR3 DNA reads as TGTGCCAGCAGCCCGACAGCTAACTACGAGCAGTACTTC. Protein sequence: CASSPTANYEQYF.

This sequence joins TRBV5-1 and TRBJ1-5, with D possibly matching TRBD1 (5 bases). V lost 1 base and J 7 bases, leaving 15 bases between the germline ends. The CDR3 has 15 residues. The germline V gene has CDR1 SGHRS and CDR2 YFSETQ. The CDR3 protein is CASSLIAGQGQPQHF. The CDR3 bases are TGCGCCAGCAGCTTGATTGCAGGTCAGGGCCAGCCCCAGCATTTT.

V gene TRBV20-1 combines with J gene TRBJ2-5, with a possible D match to TRBD2 (6 bases). The CDR3 is 15 amino acids. From germline, CDR1 is DFQATT and CDR2 SNEGSKA (reference sequence). With 5 bases removed from V and 2 bases from J, the gap between germline ends came to 18 bases. The CDR3 DNA follows: TGCAGTGCTCCCAACCCGGGACTCATGCAAGAGACCCAGTACTTC. Translating gives CSAPNPGLMQETQYF.

This clonotype was counted between two and nine times. The chain carries TRBV4-2 and TRBJ2-7; 9 nucleotides line up with TRBD1. V lost 3 bases, J lost 6 bases, and 6 bases stayed unmatched. The V gene's germline CDR1 is LGHNA and CDR2 YNFKEQ. The CDR3 length is 14 residues. The CDR3 DNA follows: TGTGCCAGCAGCCACCCGGGACAGGGCCCCGAGCAGTACTTC. This sequence encodes CASSHPGQGPEQYF.

This chain links TRBV28 with TRBJ2-7, with 7 bases identical to TRBD2. CDR3 length equals 15 residues. The V segment lost 3 bases and the J segment 1 base; nucleotides outside the gene matches: 6. Germline values: CDR1 MDHEN, CDR2 SYDVKM. The CDR3 DNA sequence: TGTGCCAGCAGTTTTCGCGGGAGCCGATCCTACGAGCAGTACTTC. Its protein product is CASSFRGSRSYEQYF.

This clonotype appeared a few times. In DNA, the CDR3 is TGTGCCAGCAGCCCGCCTAGCGGGAAACAGTTCTTC. It specifies CASSPPSGKQFF. V and J are TRBV7-2 and TRBJ2-1, with 9 bases fitting TRBD2. Germline CDR1 SGHTA, CDR2 FQGNSA. Germline trimming cut 5 bases from V and 13 bases from J; bases unmatched to any gene: 6. This CDR3 comprises 12 residues.

The chain employs TRBV7-2 and TRBJ2-2; unclear D gene. The CDR3 covers 14 residues. V gave up 5 bases and J gave up 6 bases, with 13 bases separating them. Germline CDR1 is SGHTA and CDR2 is FQGNSA. The CDR3 protein is CASSLPDGAGELFF. The CDR3 DNA follows: TGTGCCAGCAGCCTGCCGGATGGGGCCGGGGAGCTGTTTTTT.

The gene calls are TRBV4-3 and TRBJ2-2; 9 bases are a match to TRBD2. Germline V gene data show CDR1 as LGHNA and CDR2 as YSLEER. The CDR3 is made up of 16 amino acids. The J segment lost 7 bases and the V segment lost 1 base, leaving 7 bases of the junction unmatched. The CDR3 coding sequence is TGCGCCAGCAGCCAAGCTGGCGGGAGGGCCGTCGGGGAGCTGTTTTTT. It codes for CASSQAGGRAVGELFF.

This chain connects TRBV7-9 to TRBJ1-1; 7 bases align to TRBD1. Germline V CDR1 and CDR2: SEHNR, FQNEAQ (reference sequence). V dropped 3 bases and J dropped 7; count of bases not matched to a gene: 8. The CDR3 covers 14 residues. The CDR3 nucleotides are TGTGCCAGCAGCTTGACGGACAGGTCTCATGAAGCTTTCTTT. Translation: CASSLTDRSHEAFF.

V usage is TRBV7-3 and J usage is TRBJ2-1; D gene unclear. This CDR3 is built from 16 residues. The germline V gene has CDR1 SGHTA and CDR2 FQGTGA. Trimming stripped 0 bases from V and 5 bases from J, with 14 bases between. CDR3 sequence: CASSLTSPPTHNEQFF. The DNA of the CDR3 is TGTGCCAGCAGCTTAACTTCCCCTCCTACCCACAATGAGCAGTTCTTC.

The rearrangement joins TRBV20-1 to TRBJ2-2; D is undetermined. Trimming pared 8 bases from V and 6 bases from J, leaving 13 bases between. Germline V gene lookup returns CDR1 DFQATT and CDR2 SNEGSKA (reference sequence). The length of the CDR3 is 12 residues. CDR3 protein: CSPSSESGELFF. Written as DNA, the CDR3 is TGCAGTCCATCCTCTGAGTCCGGGGAGCTGTTTTTT.

There are a few counts of this clonotype. The V gene is TRBV18, the J gene TRBJ2-5; D is unresolved. This CDR3 region has 14 residues. CDR1 is KGHSH and CDR2 is LQKENI in the germline V gene. With 8 bases removed from V and 0 bases from J, the gap between germline ends came to 13 bases. The CDR3, as DNA: TGTGCCAGCGCGAAGGCCGGTAACCAAGAGACCCAGTACTTC. It translates to CASAKAGNQETQYF.

This clonotype has only a few counts. A much larger clonotype is one base distant, so this may be a read error. The chain carries TRBV20-1 and TRBJ1-1; D uncertain. V lost 0 bases, J lost 4 bases, and 6 bases lay in between. Germline-derived CDR1 and CDR2 are DFQATT and SNEGSKA (reference sequence). The CDR3 contains 12 residues. The CDR3 DNA follows: TGCAGTGCTAGAGAGGGTACCACTGAAGCTTTCTTT. Protein sequence: CSAREGTTEAFF.

In this sample, this clonotype turned up a few times. V and J are TRBV9 and TRBJ1-5; D possibly corresponds to TRBD1 (6 bases). Germline-derived CDR1 and CDR2 are SGDLS and YYNGEE. Trimming left V 3 bases short and J 3 bases short, with 10 bases between. This CDR3 region has 14 residues. The chain's CDR3 is CASSAGQSNQPQHF. CDR3 nucleotides: TGTGCCAGCAGCGCCGGACAGTCCAATCAGCCCCAGCATTTT.

This clonotype was seen a few times. The rearrangement joins TRBV20-1 to TRBJ2-1; perhaps TRBD2 as D (7 bases). The CDR3 contains 16 residues. The V gene's germline CDR1 is DFQATT and CDR2 SNEGSKA (reference sequence). V was shortened by 0 bases and J by 4 bases, with 16 bases between the two germline ends. The CDR3 nucleotides read TGCAGTGCTAGAGATTTAGGGAGGGGGGTGTACAATGAGCAGTTCTTC. Encoded protein: CSARDLGRGVYNEQFF.

A few counts support this clonotype. The CDR3 region is CASREGGEQYF. The CDR3 DNA reads as TGTGCCAGCCGTGAGGGGGGCGAGCAGTACTTC. The chain joins TRBV6-5 to TRBJ2-7; D possibly matches TRBD1 or TRBD2 (6 bases each). The V end was cut by 8 bases, the J end by 6 bases, with 11 bases between. The germline V gene has CDR1 MNHEY and CDR2 SVGAGI. The CDR3 is 11 amino acids.

The chain employs TRBV27 and TRBJ2-6; 8 nucleotides match TRBD1. This CDR3 region has 17 residues. Germline V gene data show CDR1 as MNHEY and CDR2 as SMNVEV (reference sequence). V lost 5 bases and J lost 2; bases outside the gene matches: 8. The CDR3 coding sequence is TGTGCCAGCAGTCCCACCGTACAGGGGGCTGGGGCCAACGTCCTGACTTTC. Translation: CASSPTVQGAGANVLTF.

The chain combines TRBV11-2 with TRBJ2-5, with D possibly being TRBD1 or TRBD2 (5 bases each). V was cut by 3 bases and J by 1 base, with 9 bases left in between. This CDR3 is 14 amino acids long. In germline, CDR1 is SGHAT, CDR2 FQNNGV. The chain's CDR3 is CASSFPGTQETQYF. The CDR3, as DNA: TGTGCCAGCAGCTTTCCCGGGACCCAAGAGACCCAGTACTTC.

This clonotype has a handful of counts. The rearrangement uses TRBV20-1 and TRBJ2-7, with 12 nucleotides matching TRBD2. This CDR3 region has 15 residues. V dropped 1 base and J dropped 2; count of bases not matched to a gene: 3. Germline V gene lookup returns CDR1 DFQATT and CDR2 SNEGSKA (reference sequence). The CDR3 loop is CSARGTSGTTYEQYV. The CDR3 coding sequence is TGCAGTGCTAGAGGGACTAGCGGGACGACCTACGAGCAGTACGTC.

Regarding this clonotype: At one of its ends the junction is not consistent with the germline gene, which may arise from a read error. The V and J genes are TRBV10-3 and TRBJ2-1; D not resolved. This CDR3 is 13 amino acids long. Germline CDR1 and CDR2: ENHRY and SYGVKD. The CDR3 loop is CTISEPNNNEQFF. CDR3 nucleotides: TGTACCATCAGTGAGCCCAACAACAATGAGCAGTTCTTC.

The chain has TRBV6-1 and TRBJ2-1, with D tentatively TRBD1 (5 bases). CDR3 size: 12 residues. The V and J ends lost 0 bases and 11 bases respectively, with 8 bases between them. Per the germline V gene, CDR1 is MNHNS and CDR2 is SASEGT. This CDR3 reads CASSEAGDQQFF. CDR3 bases: TGTGCCAGCAGTGAAGCAGGGGATCAGCAGTTCTTC.